Listed here are 26 T cell receptor beta chains from one sample, sequenced in a study of CD8 T cells in Susac syndrome. With random hexamers, reverse transcription was performed on about 0.5 to 1 ug of RNA. One entry per CDR3 protein, called by TCRdb with MiXCR from the immunoSEQ multiplex PCR reads. The sample has 140,000 or so distinct CDR3 sequences, more than 90% seen once. The sequenced sample was CD4+ T cells from PBMCs. Receptors were obtained from a human donor with Susac syndrome.

This clonotype was seen only once. CDR3 protein: CASSYSIQGAQPQHF. DNA of the CDR3: TGTGCCAGCAGTTACTCGATCCAGGGGGCACAGCCCCAGCATTTT. The V call is TRBV6-2 or TRBV6-3, the J call TRBJ1-5, with 8 bases aligning to TRBD1. Germline CDR1 is MNHEY and CDR2 is SVGEGT. Trimming at V came to 0 bases and at J to 7 bases, leaving 5 bases not matched to a gene. The CDR3 sequence is 15 residues long.

The chain carries TRBV20-1 and TRBJ2-1, with 7 nucleotides matching TRBD2. From germline, CDR1 is DFQATT and CDR2 SNEGSKA (reference sequence). Germline trimming cut 6 bases from V and 0 bases from J; bases unmatched to any gene: 5. There are 14 residues in the CDR3. CDR3 amino acids: CSAPRGSSYNEQFF. The DNA of the CDR3 is TGCAGTGCCCCGCGGGGGAGCTCCTACAATGAGCAGTTCTTC.

This chain connects TRBV29-1 to TRBJ2-3; D gene unclear. V lost 2 bases to trimming and J lost 0 bases, with 3 bases between them. This CDR3 has 12 residues. CDR1 and CDR2 from the germline V gene are SQVTM and ANQGSEA. The CDR3 sequence is CSVELSTDTQYF. CDR3 DNA sequence: TGCAGCGTTGAATTAAGCACAGATACGCAGTATTTT.

The V gene is TRBV20-1, the J gene TRBJ1-2; D is possibly TRBD1 (6 bases). V was pared by 4 bases and J by 8 bases, with 17 bases between. The CDR3 spans 13 residues. Germline CDR1 and CDR2: DFQATT and SNEGSKA (reference sequence). The CDR3, as DNA: TGCAGTGCTAACGCAAGGGGGACTGGGGGCTACACCTTC. Its translation: CSANARGTGGYTF.

The rearrangement joins TRBV20-1 to TRBJ1-2; D is unclear. CDR1 DFQATT and CDR2 SNEGSKA come from the germline V gene (reference sequence). The CDR3 spans 10 residues. V shed 7 bases and J shed 1 base, with 4 bases lying between them. DNA for the CDR3: TGCAGTGGTTTTAACTATGGCTACACCTTC. Amino acids: CSGFNYGYTF.

This chain joins TRBV20-1 and TRBJ1-2; D gene uncertain. Between the trimmed V and J ends, which lost 3 bases and 8 bases, there was a span of 10 bases. Germline V gene lookup returns CDR1 DFQATT and CDR2 SNEGSKA (reference sequence). This CDR3 is 11 amino acids long. This CDR3 is CSASPRGGYTF. CDR3 nucleotide sequence: TGCAGTGCTAGTCCCCGCGGGGGCTACACCTTC.

This rearrangement joins TRBV6-5 to TRBJ2-7, with 8 bases lining up with TRBD1. Looked up from germline, CDR1 is MNHEY and CDR2 is SVGAGI. This CDR3 is built from 13 residues. J lost 5 bases, V lost 5 bases, and 5 bases had no gene match. The CDR3: CASSGQGRDEQYF. The DNA for the CDR3 is TGTGCCAGCAGTGGACAGGGTAGGGACGAGCAGTACTTC.

This clonotype was detected once. This chain uses TRBV27 with TRBJ1-5; D unresolved. Germline V gives CDR1 MNHEY, CDR2 SMNVEV (reference sequence). The V gene lost 5 bases and the J gene lost 7 bases, with 15 bases spanning the gap. The CDR3 sequence is 14 residues long. The DNA of the CDR3 is TGTGCCAGCAGTCCCCAGGACGGGTCACAGCCCCAGCATTTT. Protein sequence: CASSPQDGSQPQHF.

The gene calls are TRBV5-1 and TRBJ2-1; D could derive from TRBD1 or TRBD2 (6 bases each). Germline V gene lookup returns CDR1 SGHRS and CDR2 YFSETQ. Trimming shortened V by 4 bases and J by 10 bases, and 15 bases separated the two germline ends. There are 13 residues in the CDR3. This CDR3 is CASSPSPGGEQFF. CDR3 bases: TGCGCCAGCAGCCCCAGCCCCGGGGGCGAGCAGTTCTTC. Filled out from reference TRBV5-1 and TRBJ2-1, the complete variable domain reads KAGVTQTPRYLIKTRGQQVTLSCSPISGHRSVSWYQQTPGQGLQFLFEYFSETQRNKGNFPGRFSGRQFSNSRSEMNVSTLELGDSALYLCASSPSPGGEQFFGPGTRLTVL.

J is TRBJ1-2 and V is TRBV7-2; D unclear. The CDR3 is made up of 13 amino acids. Trimming took 1 base from V and 4 from J, leaving 7 bases between them. CDR1 and CDR2 (germline): SGHTA, FQGNSA. As DNA, the CDR3 is TGTGCCAGCAGCTTAGATAAGGCCTATGGCTACACCTTC. Translating it yields CASSLDKAYGYTF.

Here the CDR3 DNA reads TGTGCCAGCAGTTTGGTTGCGGGGGGGGAAGAGACCCAGTACTTC. This gives the protein CASSLVAGGEETQYF. The rearrangement uses TRBV27 and TRBJ2-5, with 9 bases that match TRBD2. The CDR3 spans 15 residues. J was trimmed by 3 bases and V by 3 bases; bases with no gene match: 5. From germline, CDR1 is MNHEY and CDR2 SMNVEV (reference sequence).

This clonotype was observed a single time. The chain joins TRBV7-9 to TRBJ1-1; 9 nucleotides line up with TRBD1. Germline V lookup: CDR1 SEHNR, CDR2 FQNEAQ (reference sequence). The CDR3 runs 16 residues. Losses at the gene ends were 3 bases for V and 1 base for J; bases not matched to a gene: 6. The CDR3 DNA reads as TGTGCCAGCAGCTTGCAACCGGGACAGGGGAACACTGAAGCTTTCTTT. Amino acids: CASSLQPGQGNTEAFF.

The genes are TRBV3-1 and TRBJ2-5; perhaps TRBD2 as D (6 bases). The CDR3 sequence is 14 residues long. The germline gives CDR1 LGHDT, CDR2 YNNKEL (reference sequence). Trimming shortened V by 1 base and J by 5 bases, and 11 bases separated the two germline ends. This CDR3 reads CASSQVRGLETQYF. In DNA, the CDR3 is TGTGCCAGCAGCCAAGTACGGGGGTTGGAGACCCAGTACTTC.

A single count supports this clonotype. The chain combines TRBV20-1 with TRBJ2-7, with D hard to call. The germline CDR1 and CDR2 sequences are DFQATT and SNEGSKA (reference sequence). Trimming removed 5 bases from V and 0 bases from J, with 17 bases in between. The CDR3 runs 15 residues. The CDR3, as DNA: TGCAGTGCTCGCATAGGCAGCCACCTCTCCTACGAGCAGTACTTC. This translates into CSARIGSHLSYEQYF.

The CDR3 DNA is TGCAGTGCTAGCGGGCCTAAGGGGGCGCTCACTGAAGCTTTCTTT. This gives the protein CSASGPKGALTEAFF. The rearrangement uses TRBV20-1 and TRBJ1-1, with TRBD1 identical over 7 bases. The V segment lost 3 bases and the J segment 4 bases; nucleotides outside the gene matches: 11. Per germline, CDR1 DFQATT and CDR2 SNEGSKA (reference sequence). This CDR3 is built from 15 residues.

This chain connects TRBV28 to TRBJ1-2; no firm D call. This CDR3 is 11 amino acids long. Germline CDR1 is MDHEN and CDR2 is SYDVKM. With 6 bases removed from V and 7 bases from J, the gap between germline ends came to 9 bases. The CDR3, as DNA: TGTGCCAGCAGGACATCCGGTGGCTACACCTTC. This gives the protein CASRTSGGYTF.

The chain has TRBV3-1 and TRBJ1-1; D is unresolved. V lost 1 base to trimming and J lost 11 bases, with 14 bases between them. This CDR3 has 13 amino acids. Germline V CDR1 and CDR2: LGHDT, YNNKEL (reference sequence). The CDR3 coding sequence is TGTGCCAGCAGCCAAGTCCATAACACGAGGGCTTTCTTT. Encoded protein: CASSQVHNTRAFF.

This clonotype has only one observation. The chain links TRBV14 to TRBJ2-5; D is unresolved. Trimming shortened V by 4 bases and J by 1 base, and 7 bases separated the two germline ends. The CDR3 covers 13 residues. Germline V CDR1 and CDR2: SGHDN, FVKESK. CDR3 in DNA: TGTGCCAGCAGCCTACAGCCCCAAGAGACCCAGTACTTC. This sequence encodes CASSLQPQETQYF.

The chain is built from TRBV2 and TRBJ2-5, with 9 bases lining up with TRBD2. The V gene end was trimmed by 6 bases and the J gene end by 7 bases; junction bases not matched to a gene: 6. The CDR3 runs 13 residues. Germline-derived CDR1 and CDR2 are SNHLY and FYNNEI. CDR3 nucleotide sequence: TGTGCCAGCAGGGCGGGACTAGCCCCGACCCAGTACTTC. The encoded protein is CASRAGLAPTQYF.

The chain is built from TRBV12-3 or TRBV12-4 and TRBJ1-1; no firm D call. Trimming shortened V by 3 bases and J by 2 bases, and 13 bases separated the two germline ends. The CDR3 spans 15 residues. The CDR3 loop reads CASSFPLGTNTEAFF. DNA of the CDR3: TGTGCCAGCAGTTTCCCTTTAGGAACAAACACTGAAGCTTTCTTT.

The chain links TRBV11-3 to TRBJ2-5; D possibly uses TRBD1 or TRBD2 (5 bases each). From germline, CDR1 is SGHNT and CDR2 YENEEA. The CDR3 is 14 amino acids. V was shortened by 5 bases and J by 7 bases, with 17 bases between the two germline ends. This CDR3 is CASSPRGPTGTQYF. The CDR3 region has the DNA TGTGCCAGCAGCCCCCGGGGACCCACCGGGACCCAGTACTTC.

The chain joins TRBV5-1 to TRBJ2-7, with TRBD2 identical over 8 bases. V trimming: 0 bases; J trimming: 5 bases; junction bases outside the gene matches: 4. CDR1 is SGHRS, CDR2 YFSETQ, per germline. This CDR3 contains 14 residues. The CDR3 DNA is TGCGCCAGCAGCTTGGCCGCGGGGGGCAACGAGCAGTACTTC. Translating gives CASSLAAGGNEQYF.

The V and J genes are TRBV24-1 and TRBJ2-1; no definite D call. This CDR3 has 15 amino acids. V was pared by 3 bases and J by 5 bases, with 13 bases between. CDR1 and CDR2 from the germline V gene are KGHDR and SFDVKD. The CDR3 is CATSDPVVANNEQFF. CDR3 nucleotides: TGTGCCACCAGTGATCCCGTGGTCGCTAACAATGAGCAGTTCTTC.

The gene calls are TRBV7-2 and TRBJ1-1; 8 bases fit TRBD1. Germline V gives CDR1 SGHTA, CDR2 FQGNSA. V dropped 4 bases and J dropped 5; count of bases not matched to a gene: 6. The CDR3 is made up of 14 amino acids. CDR3 amino acids: CASSSDRGLTEAFF. In DNA, the CDR3 is TGTGCCAGCAGCTCCGACAGGGGATTAACTGAAGCTTTCTTT.

V and J are TRBV18 and TRBJ2-6; D not certain. CDR1 and CDR2 (germline): KGHSH, LQKENI. The length of the CDR3 is 15 residues. With 0 bases removed from V and 1 base from J, the gap between germline ends came to 4 bases. CDR3 amino acids: CASSPPWSGANVLTF. CDR3 coding DNA: TGTGCCAGCTCACCACCTTGGTCTGGGGCCAACGTCCTGACTTTC.

This clonotype was recorded a few times. V usage is TRBV28 and J usage is TRBJ2-7; 10 bases map to TRBD1. In germline, CDR1 is MDHEN, CDR2 SYDVKM. CDR3 length equals 16 residues. V dropped 5 bases and J dropped 4; count of bases not matched to a gene: 11. CDR3 nucleotides: TGTGCCAGCAGTCCGCACTTGGGACAGGGGATGTACGAGCAGTACTTC. The encoded protein is CASSPHLGQGMYEQYF.